Below, one T cell receptor (beta chain) is given with its context. Germline lookup yields CDR1 SGHRS and CDR2 YFSETQ. The CDR3 sequence is 16 residues long. Unmatched junction bases numbered 4, after V lost 3 bases and J lost 6 bases. The data originate from a study of cytomegalovirus exposure and HLA in healthy donors. In the PCR, 60 Vbeta and 13 Jbeta primers were used. The method was immunoSEQ multiplex PCR; TCRdb's version includes in-frame clones alone and lacks a portion of them. The sample gives about 200,000 clones, about 83% of which show up once; less than 20% is in the top ten. V usage is TRBV5-1 and J usage is TRBJ2-2; 14 bases line up with TRBD2. The clonotype was recovered from a man aged 35 to 55 in good health and CMV-seronegative. The sample taken for sequencing was PBMCs. The CDR3 loop reads CASSWGLAGAAGELFF. The CDR3 region has the DNA TGCGCCAGCAGCTGGGGACTAGCGGGAGCCGCCGGGGAGCTGTTTTTT. The variable domain in full, with the rest retrieved from reference TRBV5-1 and TRBJ2-2, is KAGVTQTPRYLIKTRGQQVTLSCSPISGHRSVSWYQQTPGQGLQFLFEYFSETQRNKGNFPGRFSGRQFSNSRSEMNVSTLELGDSALYLCASSWGLAGAAGELFFGEGSRLTVL.